A single sample is the source of the 14 T cell receptor beta chains below, sequenced in a study of blood T cells in healthy people across ages. For the second PCR, which ran for 7 to 11 cycles, a sample-barcoded 5' primer and a J-beta primer mix were used. MiXCR was run by TCRdb on the 5' RACE reads, yielding one entry per CDR3 protein. The sample has about 1.1 million distinct CDR3 sequences, under 40% seen once. The sample consisted of blood. These receptors were obtained from a man between 18 and 29 years old in good health.

The chain links TRBV5-1 to TRBJ2-1, with 8 bases lining up with TRBD1. This CDR3 comprises 15 residues. With 4 bases clipped from V and 6 bases from J, the junction kept 9 bases outside the gene matches. The germline V gene encodes CDR1 SGHRS and CDR2 YFSETQ. CDR3 loop: CASSPGTGEFNEQFF. As DNA, the CDR3 is TGCGCCAGCAGCCCCGGGACAGGAGAGTTCAATGAGCAGTTCTTC.

This clonotype was detected a few times. The chain employs TRBV12-3 or TRBV12-4 and TRBJ1-2; 7 positions match TRBD1. The CDR3 has 16 residues. Germline trimming cut 0 bases from V and 3 bases from J; bases unmatched to any gene: 7. The CDR3 coding sequence is TGTGCCAGCAGTTTAGCGCTTGGGACAGCCTACTATGGCTACACCTTC. Encoded protein: CASSLALGTAYYGYTF.

This clonotype showed up just a few times. The gene calls are TRBV5-1 and TRBJ2-7, with D hard to call. The CDR3 sequence is 15 residues long. The germline CDR1 and CDR2 sequences are SGHRS and YFSETQ. Trimming took off 1 base at V and 2 bases at J, with 13 bases between the two ends. CDR3 nucleotide sequence: TGCGCCAGCAGCTTGTATGCAGCCCCCGCCTACGAGCAGTACTTC. Its translation is CASSLYAAPAYEQYF.

This clonotype turned up a few times. The rearrangement joins TRBV29-1 to TRBJ1-1, with a possible D match to TRBD1 (6 bases). V was shortened by 0 bases and J by 6 bases, with 14 bases between the two germline ends. The CDR3 covers 14 residues. Germline loops: CDR1 SQVTM, CDR2 ANQGSEA. The CDR3 loop reads CSVEEQSGAAEAFF. In nucleotides, the CDR3 is TGCAGCGTTGAAGAGCAATCAGGGGCGGCTGAAGCTTTCTTT.

The V gene is TRBV6-6, the J gene TRBJ2-7, with D unclear. Germline V gene data show CDR1 as MNHNY and CDR2 as SVGAGI (reference sequence). CDR3 length equals 16 residues. V lost 0 bases and J 2 bases, leaving 14 bases between the germline ends. The CDR3: CASSYSIGGRPYEQYF. CDR3 DNA sequence: TGTGCCAGCAGTTACTCGATCGGTGGGCGCCCCTACGAGCAGTACTTC.

Notes on this clonotype: Its ends do not fully match the called genes, so a read error is possible. V is TRBV7-2 and J is TRBJ1-1; maybe TRBD1 (6 bases). This CDR3 contains 16 residues. Germline V gene sequence: CDR1 SGHTA, CDR2 FQGNSA. CDR3 coding DNA: TGTGCCAGCAGCCCTGAGGGGGATAAAGGGTTCACTGAGGCTTTCTTT. Protein product: CASSPEGDKGFTEAFF.

The chain couples TRBV9 to TRBJ2-5; D unclear. There are 14 residues in the CDR3. The V and J ends lost 4 bases and 11 bases respectively, with 21 bases between them. Germline CDR1 reads SGDLS; CDR2 reads YYNGEE. CDR3 bases: TGTGCCAGCAGCCCAAACGACAACTACAATGAGCAGTACTTC. Translated: CASSPNDNYNEQYF.

The chain recombines TRBV27 with TRBJ1-1, with 8 nucleotides matching TRBD1. Per germline, CDR1 MNHEY and CDR2 SMNVEV (reference sequence). V shed 3 bases, J shed 5 bases, and the junction held 8 bases outside the gene matches. This CDR3 spans 15 amino acids. The CDR3 DNA reads TGTGCCAGCAGTTTCCTGGACAGGGTGGGGACTGAAGCTTTCTTT. The encoded protein is CASSFLDRVGTEAFF.

Ten or more counts support this clonotype. This chain joins TRBV29-1 and TRBJ1-4; D not resolved. Germline CDR1 SQVTM, CDR2 ANQGSEA. The CDR3 has 13 amino acids. The V end lost 4 bases, the J end lost 2 bases, and 8 bases lay between the germline ends. The CDR3 here is CSVVGPTNEKLFF. The DNA for the CDR3 is TGCAGCGTTGTGGGTCCGACTAATGAAAAACTGTTTTTT.

The V call is TRBV7-9, the J call TRBJ2-1; perhaps TRBD2 as D (6 bases). Trimming left V 5 bases short and J 3 bases short, with 14 bases between. The germline V gene encodes CDR1 SEHNR and CDR2 FQNEAQ (reference sequence). The length of the CDR3 is 15 residues. The CDR3 reads CASSALAELYNEQFF. The CDR3, as DNA: TGTGCCAGCAGCGCCTTAGCGGAACTCTACAATGAGCAGTTCTTC.

The rearrangement joins TRBV4-2 to TRBJ2-1; 8 bases are a match to TRBD1. Germline trimming cut 0 bases from V and 13 bases from J; bases unmatched to any gene: 17. The CDR3 spans 17 residues. In germline, CDR1 is LGHNA, CDR2 YNFKEQ. The DNA for the CDR3 is TGTGCCAGCAGCCAAGAAGGGGGACAGGCGCGAGTAAGGACCCAGTTCTTC. Translation: CASSQEGGQARVRTQFF.

This clonotype was counted a few times. The chain is built from TRBV4-1 and TRBJ2-7; the D is unclear. The germline CDR1 and CDR2 sequences are MGHRA and YSYEKL. The CDR3 contains 15 residues. V lost 0 bases, J lost 7 bases, and 16 bases lay in between. The CDR3, as DNA: TGCGCCAGCAGCCAAGATCCCCTGGGGAACAATGAGCAGTACTTC. Encoded protein: CASSQDPLGNNEQYF.

As DNA, the CDR3 is TGTGCCAGCAGCCAAGGACAGGGGGCTGGCGGGGAGCTGTTTTTT. Its translation is CASSQGQGAGGELFF. The rearrangement links TRBV4-2 to TRBJ2-2; the match to TRBD1 covers 10 bases. Germline assignment: CDR1 LGHNA and CDR2 YNFKEQ. This CDR3 is 15 amino acids long. The V and J ends lost 1 base and 7 bases, in that order; junction bases with no gene match: 3.

Notes on this clonotype: The junction departs from germline at one end; a sequencing error may be responsible. The rearrangement links TRBV29-1 to TRBJ1-2; 7 bases fit TRBD1. The length of the CDR3 is 15 residues. CDR1 and CDR2 (germline): SQVTM, ANQGSEA. The CDR3 DNA sequence: TGCATCGTTGAGACCCGGACAGGAGGTCGTGAGGGCTACACCTTC. Translating it yields CIVETRTGGREGYTF.